This TCR beta chain was identified in a study of blood T cell repertoires in COVID-19. About the study: T cells, B-cell-depleted T cells, or PBMCs provided the cDNA or gDNA that served as material.

With 6 bases removed from V and 6 bases from J, the gap between germline ends came to 12 bases. This CDR3 is 14 amino acids long. Germline V gene data show CDR1 as MNHNY and CDR2 as SVGAGI (reference sequence). Seattle enrolled patients during active infection and tracked them longitudinally. Original analysis: Estimates of nucleated cell counts were drawn from the amplification of reference gene primers. The method was immunoSEQ multiplex PCR; TCRdb's version includes in-frame clones alone and lacks a portion of them. V and J calls and clone size come straight from that table; D and trimming were deduced from the DNA. The repertoire includes around 280,000 clones, about nine tenths of them detected once, and roughly 10% sits in the top ten.

The sequencing sample was made of peripheral blood. This rearrangement joins TRBV6-6 to TRBJ1-6; D gene unclear. This TCR derives from a woman aged 30 to 39 with COVID-19, enrolled during active disease. CDR3 DNA sequence: TGTGCCAGCAGCACCGGGAGTCCTAATTCACCCCTCCACTTT. Its protein is CASSTGSPNSPLHF.